This T cell receptor beta chain was documented in a study of blood T cells in healthy people across ages (dated by TCRdb to between 2014 and 2017). Study-wide context: In model experiments, template switching captured about one uniquely barcoded TCR beta cDNA molecule for every two T cells. To track age-related changes in TCR beta repertoire diversity, the study relied on deep sequencing normalized with unique cDNA molecular identifiers. The donors were divided into four age groups: young (average approximately 17 years), middle-aged (around 37), aged (approximately 62) and long-lived (around 80). Donors of different ages were randomly distributed across sequencing lanes to avoid experimental bias. For two donors (one aged 18 to 29 and one aged 80 or older), the study analyzed two additional independent replicas of 1 million unique cDNA reads from the same blood draw.

Via the germline V gene, CDR1 is MDHEN and CDR2 SYDVKM. V gives up 7 bases and J gives up 3 bases, and the segment between their germline ends measures 10 bases. The CDR3 starts with the cysteine, ends with the phenylalanine, and has 13 residues. Solely the CDR3 DNA is kept, with 39 bases framed from the first base. Donors were 39 systemically healthy Caucasian individuals from Russia aged 6 to 90 years. Each donor gave about 11 milliliters of peripheral blood, drawn into EDTA-treated Vacutainer tubes. Ficoll-Paque density-gradient centrifugation was used to isolate PBMCs, with at least 6.5 million per sample. Total RNA, at least 6 micrograms per sample, was extracted from PBMCs with Trizol reagent. For every donor, flow cytometry on a PBMC aliquot measured the percentage of naive CD45RAhigh/CD27high T cells. The full study reports these points: Estimates of total diversity from one million sequenced T cells were regarded as lower bounds and underestimates. The CMV infection status of donors was not known, potentially confounding age-related changes in expanded clonotypes. The long-lived group showed more naive CD4+ T cells, fewer expanded clones and increased TCR diversity than the aged group, suggesting age selection. There was a strong correlation between observed TCR beta diversity and the percentage of naive T cells measured by flow cytometry. Observed TCR beta diversity per million T cells fell roughly linearly with age, and a significant reduction was already apparent by age approximately 41. Conclusive comparison of naive and antigen-experienced compartments was prevented by the profiling of bulk unsorted PBMCs.

Library preparation used 5' RACE. The instrument was an Illumina HiSeq 2500. A second roughly 7 to 12 cycle PCR used a sample-barcoded 5' primer and a J-beta primer mix. A template-switch 5' adaptor carrying 12 random nucleotides introduced a unique molecular identifier onto each TCR beta cDNA molecule. Each sample yielded at least 3 million CDR3-containing paired-end reads. The Mint cDNA synthesis kit, primed by a TRBC-specific oligonucleotide, was used to synthesize first-strand cDNA from all RNA. All cDNA was treated with uracil-DNA glycosylase and then went through a first 18-cycle PCR with the universal primers M1SS and BC2_uni_R. The authors' pipeline ran thus. Normalization of each sample was performed by random selection of 1 million high-quality reads, each carrying a distinct molecular identifier. Instead of being binned into consensus sequences, reads that shared molecular identifiers were thrown out. CDR3 identification, clonotype clustering and error correction used MiTCR with a Q25 quality threshold and the strictest error-elimination algorithm. A nonparametric unseen species model with Euler transformation was used to estimate a lower bound on total TCR beta diversity. Through fastp at Q25 and MiXCR, TCRdb rebuilt clones from the public reads, retaining in-frame beta chains. All rows with the same CDR3 protein become a single entry with the most common DNA and genes. The V and J calls follow TCRdb's processing rather than the paper's. Across this sample there are around 900,000 distinct CDR3 sequences, with less than 35% seen only once. The ten largest clones represent 15% to 20% of the sample.

Comments on this clonotype: Its recognized antigen is unknown. The sample holds no much larger clone one base away, and base qualities are not on file.

The source material was blood. This receptor chain uses TRBV28 and TRBJ1-5; perhaps TRBD1 is the D gene, with 5 bases matching. This receptor was obtained from a woman of 80 years or more in good health. The CDR3 corresponds to CASTRQFNQPQHF. Read as DNA, the sequence is TGTGCCAGCACCAGACAGTTCAATCAGCCCCAGCATTTT.